The source of this T cell receptor beta chain is a study of T cell changes during pregnancy in multiple sclerosis. This table comes from immunoSEQ multiplex PCR, and its TCRdb copy is limited to in-frame clones, with some not included. This sample has tens of thousands of clones, with 85% to 95% found just once. V lost 6 bases and J lost 5; bases outside the gene matches: 9. In germline, CDR1 is SGHTA, CDR2 FQGNSA. The CDR3 extends over 14 amino acids. The TCR comes from a female donor with multiple sclerosis, enrolled in a pregnancy study. Here the sequenced sample was peripheral blood, taken after pregnancy. The chain links TRBV7-2 to TRBJ2-5; 7 nucleotides agree with TRBD2. In DNA form, the CDR3 reads TGTGCCAGCAGTCTGGGCGGGGGATCGGAGACCCAGTACTTC. Protein sequence: CASSLGGGSETQYF.